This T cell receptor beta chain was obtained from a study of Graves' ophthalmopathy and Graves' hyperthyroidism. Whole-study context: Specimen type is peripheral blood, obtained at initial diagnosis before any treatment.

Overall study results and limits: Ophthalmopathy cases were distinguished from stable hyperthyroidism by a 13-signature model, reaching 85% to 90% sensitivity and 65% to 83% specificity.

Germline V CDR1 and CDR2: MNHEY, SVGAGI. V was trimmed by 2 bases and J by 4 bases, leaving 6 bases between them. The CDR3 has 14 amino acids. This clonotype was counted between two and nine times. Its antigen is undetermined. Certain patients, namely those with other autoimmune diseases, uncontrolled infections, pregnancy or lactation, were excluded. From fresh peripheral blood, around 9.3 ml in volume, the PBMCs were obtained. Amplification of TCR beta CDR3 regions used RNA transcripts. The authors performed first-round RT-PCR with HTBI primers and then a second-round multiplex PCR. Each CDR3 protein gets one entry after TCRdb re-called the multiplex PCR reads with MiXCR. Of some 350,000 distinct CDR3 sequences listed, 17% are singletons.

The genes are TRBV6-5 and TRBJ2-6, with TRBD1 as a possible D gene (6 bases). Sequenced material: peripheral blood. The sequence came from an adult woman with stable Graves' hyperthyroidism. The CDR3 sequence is CASSYRGGANVLTF. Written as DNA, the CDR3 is TGTGCCAGCAGTTACAGGGGGGGGGCCAACGTCCTGACTTTC.